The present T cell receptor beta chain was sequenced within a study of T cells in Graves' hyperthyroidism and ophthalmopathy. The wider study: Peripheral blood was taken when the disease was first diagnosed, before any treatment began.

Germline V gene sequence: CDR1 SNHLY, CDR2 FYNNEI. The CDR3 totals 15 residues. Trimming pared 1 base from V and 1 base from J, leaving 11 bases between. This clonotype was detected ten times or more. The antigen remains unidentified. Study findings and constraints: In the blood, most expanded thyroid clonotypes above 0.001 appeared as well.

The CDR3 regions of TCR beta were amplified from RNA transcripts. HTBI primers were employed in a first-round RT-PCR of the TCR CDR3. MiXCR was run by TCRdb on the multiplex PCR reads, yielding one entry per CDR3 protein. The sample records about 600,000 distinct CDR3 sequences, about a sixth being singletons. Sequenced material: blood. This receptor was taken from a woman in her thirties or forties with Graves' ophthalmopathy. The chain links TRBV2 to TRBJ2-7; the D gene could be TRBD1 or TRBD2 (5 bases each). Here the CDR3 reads CASSEGGAVSYEQYF. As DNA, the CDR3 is TGTGCCAGCAGTGAAGGAGGGGCGGTATCCTACGAGCAGTACTTC.